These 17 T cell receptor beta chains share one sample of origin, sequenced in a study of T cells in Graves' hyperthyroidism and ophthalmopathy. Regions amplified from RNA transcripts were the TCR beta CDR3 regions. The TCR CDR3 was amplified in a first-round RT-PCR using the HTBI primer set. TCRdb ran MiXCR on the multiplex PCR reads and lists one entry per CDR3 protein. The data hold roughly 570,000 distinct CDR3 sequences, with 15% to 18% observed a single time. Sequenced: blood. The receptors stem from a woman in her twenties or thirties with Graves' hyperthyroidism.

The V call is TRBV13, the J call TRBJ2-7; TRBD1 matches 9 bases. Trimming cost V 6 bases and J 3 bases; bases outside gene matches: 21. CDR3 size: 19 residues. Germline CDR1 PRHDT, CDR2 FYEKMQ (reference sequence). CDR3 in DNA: TGTGCCAGCAGTCCACCCGGGACAGGGAGGACCTTACCTAACTACGAGCAGTACTTC. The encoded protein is CASSPPGTGRTLPNYEQYF.

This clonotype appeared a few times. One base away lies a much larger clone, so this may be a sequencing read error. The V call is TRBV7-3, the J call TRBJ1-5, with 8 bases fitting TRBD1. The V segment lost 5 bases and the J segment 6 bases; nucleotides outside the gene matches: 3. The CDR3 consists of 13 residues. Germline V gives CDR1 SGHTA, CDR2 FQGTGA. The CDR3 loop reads CASSTDRGQPQHF. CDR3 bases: TGTGCCAGCAGCACCGACAGGGGTCAGCCCCAGCATTTT. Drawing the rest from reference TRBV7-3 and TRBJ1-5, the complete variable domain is GAGVSQTPSNKVTEKGKYVELRCDPISGHTALYWYRQSLGQGPEFLIYFQGTGAADDSGLPNDRFFAVRPEGSVSTLKIQRTERGDSAVYLCASSTDRGQPQHFGDGTRLSIL.

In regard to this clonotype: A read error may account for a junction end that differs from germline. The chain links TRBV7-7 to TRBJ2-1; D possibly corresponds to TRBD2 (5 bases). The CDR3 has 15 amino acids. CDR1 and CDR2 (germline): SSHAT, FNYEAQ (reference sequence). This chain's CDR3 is CASSLALSVYNEQFF. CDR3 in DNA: TGTGCTAGCAGCTTAGCGTTGTCGGTCTACAATGAGCAGTTCTTC.

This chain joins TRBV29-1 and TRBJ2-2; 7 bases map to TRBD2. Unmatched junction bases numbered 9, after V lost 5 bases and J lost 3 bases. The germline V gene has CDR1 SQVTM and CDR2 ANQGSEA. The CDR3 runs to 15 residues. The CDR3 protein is CSVIERDPHTGELFF. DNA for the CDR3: TGCAGCGTTATTGAGCGGGATCCCCACACCGGGGAGCTGTTTTTT.

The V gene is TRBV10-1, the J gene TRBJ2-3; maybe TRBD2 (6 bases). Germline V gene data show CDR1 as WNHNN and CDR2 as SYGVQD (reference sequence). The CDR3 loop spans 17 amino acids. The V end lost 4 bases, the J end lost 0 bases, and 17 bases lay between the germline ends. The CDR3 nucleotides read TGCGCCAGCAGTGCCTTTATAGCGGATTCTAGCACAGATACGCAGTATTTT. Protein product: CASSAFIADSSTDTQYF.

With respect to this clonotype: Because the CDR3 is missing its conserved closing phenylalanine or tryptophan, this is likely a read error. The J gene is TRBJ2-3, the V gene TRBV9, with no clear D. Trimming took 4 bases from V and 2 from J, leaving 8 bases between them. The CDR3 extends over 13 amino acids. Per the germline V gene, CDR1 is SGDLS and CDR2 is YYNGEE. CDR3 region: CASSPPVTDTQYS. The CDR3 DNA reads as TGTGCCAGCAGCCCTCCTGTCACAGATACGCAGTATTCT.

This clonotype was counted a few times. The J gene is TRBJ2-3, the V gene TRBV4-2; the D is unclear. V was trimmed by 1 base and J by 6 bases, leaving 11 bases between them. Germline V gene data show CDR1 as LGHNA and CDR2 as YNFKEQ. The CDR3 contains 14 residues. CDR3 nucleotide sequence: TGTGCCAGCAGCCAAGCCCCCCCTCCGGATACGCAGTATTTT. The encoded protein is CASSQAPPPDTQYF.

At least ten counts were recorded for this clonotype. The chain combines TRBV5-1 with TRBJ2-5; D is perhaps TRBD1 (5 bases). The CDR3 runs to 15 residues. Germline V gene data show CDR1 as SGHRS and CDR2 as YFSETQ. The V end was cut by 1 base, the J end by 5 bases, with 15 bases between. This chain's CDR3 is CASSLTSRVGETQYF. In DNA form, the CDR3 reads TGCGCCAGCAGCTTGACGTCCAGGGTTGGGGAGACCCAGTACTTC.

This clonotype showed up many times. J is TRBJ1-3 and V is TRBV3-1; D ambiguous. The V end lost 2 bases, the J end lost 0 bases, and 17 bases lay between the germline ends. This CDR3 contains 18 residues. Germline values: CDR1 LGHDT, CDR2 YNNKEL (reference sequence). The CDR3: CASSQMAARGGSGNTIYF. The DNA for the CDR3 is TGTGCCAGCAGCCAAATGGCGGCCCGGGGAGGCTCTGGAAACACCATATATTTT.

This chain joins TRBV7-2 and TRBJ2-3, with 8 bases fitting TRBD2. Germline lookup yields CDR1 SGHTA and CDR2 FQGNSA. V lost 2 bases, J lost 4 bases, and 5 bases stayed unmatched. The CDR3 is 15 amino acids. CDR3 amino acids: CASSLQAGASDTQYF. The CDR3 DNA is TGTGCCAGCAGCTTACAAGCGGGAGCGTCAGATACGCAGTATTTT.

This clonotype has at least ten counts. The DNA of the CDR3 is TGTGCCAGCAGCCAAGACGACTTGACCCTGGGGAATGAGCAGTTCTTC. It yields the protein CASSQDDLTLGNEQFF. This sequence joins TRBV3-1 and TRBJ2-1; D uncertain. The CDR3 runs 16 residues. The germline V and J ends were trimmed by 0 bases and 7 bases, with 16 bases remaining between them. Germline V CDR1 and CDR2: LGHDT, YNNKEL (reference sequence).

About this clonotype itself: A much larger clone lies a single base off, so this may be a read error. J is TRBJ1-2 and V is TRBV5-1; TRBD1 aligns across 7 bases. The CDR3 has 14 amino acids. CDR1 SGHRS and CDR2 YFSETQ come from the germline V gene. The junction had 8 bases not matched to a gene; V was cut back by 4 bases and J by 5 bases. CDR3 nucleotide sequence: TGCGCCAGCAGCCACTGGACAGGAGAATATGGCTACACCTTC. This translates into CASSHWTGEYGYTF.

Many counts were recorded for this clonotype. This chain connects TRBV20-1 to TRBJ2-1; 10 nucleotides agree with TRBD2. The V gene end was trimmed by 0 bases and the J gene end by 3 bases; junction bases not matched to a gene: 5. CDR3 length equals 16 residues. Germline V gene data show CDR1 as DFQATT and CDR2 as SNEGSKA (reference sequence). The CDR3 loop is CSARDAGTSVYNEQFF. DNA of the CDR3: TGCAGTGCTAGAGACGCCGGGACTAGCGTCTACAATGAGCAGTTCTTC.

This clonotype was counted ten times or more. As DNA, the CDR3 is TGCAGTGCTTTTTTCGGACAGCAGGATGAGCAGTTCTTC. Translating gives CSAFFGQQDEQFF. The chain links TRBV20-1 to TRBJ2-1; a weak D match, TRBD1 (6 bases). CDR1 and CDR2 from the germline V gene are DFQATT and SNEGSKA (reference sequence). This CDR3 is built from 13 residues. V lost 5 bases to trimming and J lost 8 bases, with 16 bases between them.

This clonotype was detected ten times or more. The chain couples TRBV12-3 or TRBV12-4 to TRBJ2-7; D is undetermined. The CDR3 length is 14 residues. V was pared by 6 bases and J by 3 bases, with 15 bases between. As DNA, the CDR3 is TGTGCCAGCAGCCCGACGGAGAGAGACTACGAGCAGTACTTC. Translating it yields CASSPTERDYEQYF.

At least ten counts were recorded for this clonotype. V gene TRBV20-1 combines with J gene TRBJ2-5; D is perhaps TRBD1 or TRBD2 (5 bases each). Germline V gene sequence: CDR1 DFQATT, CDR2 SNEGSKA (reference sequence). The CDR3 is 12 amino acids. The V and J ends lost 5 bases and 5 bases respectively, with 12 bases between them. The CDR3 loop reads CSARGAFETQYF. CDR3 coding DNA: TGCAGTGCTCGAGGGGCGTTCGAGACCCAGTACTTC.

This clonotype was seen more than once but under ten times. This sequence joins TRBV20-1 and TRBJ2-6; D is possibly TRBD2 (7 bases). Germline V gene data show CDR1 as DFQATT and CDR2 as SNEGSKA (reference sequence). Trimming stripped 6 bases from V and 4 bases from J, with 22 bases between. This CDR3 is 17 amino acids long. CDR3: CSAQSGGDLSGANVLTF. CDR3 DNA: TGCAGTGCCCAATCGGGGGGCGATCTATCCGGGGCCAACGTCCTGACTTTC.